What follows is one T cell receptor (beta chain) and its context. The antigen is not known. V dropped 3 bases and J dropped 11 bases, with 25 bases sitting between them. Germline V gives CDR1 GTSNPN, CDR2 SVGIG (reference sequence). The CDR3 runs 15 residues. These data belong to a study of cytomegalovirus exposure and HLA in healthy donors. Study-wide findings and caveats: In a later analysis, 16,951 TCR beta sequences were associated with HLA alleles at 0.05 false discovery rate.

Primers for the PCR totalled 60 Vbeta and 13 Jbeta. The protocol was immunoSEQ multiplex PCR, while the TCRdb copy is restricted to in-frame clones and leaves out a portion. The data show roughly 150,000 clones, with roughly 68% seen just once and about 10% held by the top ten. Material for sequencing was PBMCs. This chain connects TRBV30 to TRBJ2-5, with D maybe TRBD2 (6 bases). The clonotype was recovered from a man aged 25 to 40 in good health and CMV-seropositive. The DNA of the CDR3 is TGTGCCTGGAGCCGGGACTTCGTTCGAGGGGATGAGCAGTACTTC. Translation: CAWSRDFVRGDEQYF.